These 16 T cell receptor beta chains originate from one sample sequenced in a study of a mutant IDH1 vaccine in newly diagnosed glioma. Their antigen targets remain unknown. Described time point: week 47, end of study. Doses comprised 300 ug of mutant IDH1 20-mer peptide each, plus topical imiquimod. TCRdb's copy holds only in-frame clones and misses some; the assay was immunoSEQ multiplex PCR. The table lists about 56,000 clones, approximately 71% of them singletons. Sequenced here: PBMCs, sampled from a glioma patient whose treatment included an IDH1 peptide vaccine. These receptors all stem from a man between 50 and 59 years old with glioma.

The chain is built from TRBV7-6 and TRBJ2-3; the match to TRBD2 covers 10 bases. Germline values: CDR1 SGHVS, CDR2 FNYEAQ. The CDR3 sequence is 16 residues long. With V trimmed by 5 bases and J by 3 bases, 8 bases remained unmatched. The CDR3 region has the DNA TGTGCCAGCAGCCGTGCCACTAGCGGGGTGACAGATACGCAGTATTTT. Translating gives CASSRATSGVTDTQYF.

The rearrangement uses TRBV29-1 and TRBJ1-4; no clear D. The CDR3 has 12 residues. V lost 2 bases to trimming and J lost 6 bases, with 7 bases between them. Germline assignment: CDR1 SQVTM and CDR2 ANQGSEA. DNA of the CDR3: TGCAGCGTTGAATTGGAGGATGAAAAACTGTTTTTT. Its protein is CSVELEDEKLFF.

The chain recombines TRBV7-2 with TRBJ2-5; possible D gene TRBD2, 7 bases. The CDR3 totals 14 residues. V gave up 6 bases and J gave up 5 bases, with 16 bases separating them. The germline V gene encodes CDR1 SGHTA and CDR2 FQGNSA. The DNA of the CDR3 is TGTGCCAGCAGTTCTAGGGGGGGCTCGGAGACCCAGTACTTC. It encodes CASSSRGGSETQYF.

The rearrangement uses TRBV30 and TRBJ1-5; D is perhaps TRBD1 (6 bases). V gave up 5 bases and J gave up 4 bases, with 9 bases separating them. The CDR3 loop spans 12 amino acids. Germline V gives CDR1 GTSNPN, CDR2 SVGIG (reference sequence). The CDR3: CAWDQGNQPQHF. DNA of the CDR3: TGTGCCTGGGATCAGGGGAATCAGCCCCAGCATTTT.

The chain recombines TRBV18 with TRBJ1-1; 10 bases align to TRBD1. V gave up 4 bases and J gave up 5 bases; unmatched junction bases: 10. The CDR3 has 16 amino acids. CDR1 is KGHSH, CDR2 LQKENI, per germline. Here the CDR3 DNA reads TGTGCCAGCTCACTAGGCTTGCCGGGACAGGGGACTGAAGCTTTCTTT. Amino acids: CASSLGLPGQGTEAFF.

The CDR3 sequence is CASSGRMDLLTEAFF. For the CDR3, the DNA is TGTGCCAGCAGCGGTCGCATGGATCTGTTGACTGAAGCTTTCTTT. The chain uses TRBV5-6 and TRBJ1-1; D uncertain. The germline gives CDR1 SGHDT, CDR2 YYEEEE. V was cut by 4 bases and J by 5 bases, with 18 bases left in between. This CDR3 is 15 amino acids long. Variable domain in full (rest from reference TRBV5-6 and TRBJ1-1): DAGVTQSPTHLIKTRGQQVTLRCSPKSGHDTVSWYQQALGQGPQFIFQYYEEEERQRGNFPDRFSGHQFPNYSSELNVNALLLGDSALYLCASSGRMDLLTEAFFGQGTRLTVV.

The genes are TRBV6-6 and TRBJ2-7; a possible D gene is TRBD1 (5 bases). The CDR3 totals 13 residues. The germline V and J ends were trimmed by 5 bases and 5 bases, with 13 bases remaining between them. Germline loops: CDR1 MNHNY, CDR2 SVGAGI (reference sequence). The CDR3 nucleotides are TGTGCCAGCAGTCCTAATACAGGTAACGAGCAGTACTTC. Translation gives CASSPNTGNEQYF.

The CDR3 sequence is CASSSSSRTGEQFF. The CDR3 DNA is TGCGCCAGCAGTTCCTCTAGCCGGACTGGGGAGCAGTTCTTC. The chain is built from TRBV10-2 and TRBJ2-1; maybe TRBD2 (5 bases). The CDR3 runs to 14 residues. V was shortened by 5 bases and J by 10 bases, with 18 bases between the two germline ends. CDR1 is WSHSY, CDR2 SAAADI, per germline.

The V call is TRBV7-9, the J call TRBJ2-7; D tentatively fits TRBD1 or TRBD2 (5 bases each). The V gene's germline CDR1 is SEHNR and CDR2 FQNEAQ (reference sequence). The CDR3 spans 13 residues. The ends were cut back, 4 bases at V and 3 bases at J, with 10 bases in the middle. The CDR3, as DNA: TGTGCCAGCAGCTCAAGGGACGTCTACGAGCAGTACTTC. It translates to CASSSRDVYEQYF. Full variable domain (remainder filled in from reference TRBV7-9 and TRBJ2-7): DTGVSQNPRHKITKRGQNVTFRCDPISEHNRLYWYRQTLGQGPEFLTYFQNEAQLEKSRLLSDRFSAERPKGSFSTLEIQRTEQGDSAMYLCASSSRDVYEQYFGPGTRLTVT.

The CDR3 DNA follows: TGTGCCAGCAGTGACAGTTATGGAGATACGCAGTATTTT. It encodes CASSDSYGDTQYF. The J gene is TRBJ2-3, the V gene TRBV6-4; the D is unclear. The length of the CDR3 is 13 residues. The germline V and J ends were trimmed by 2 bases and 5 bases, with 8 bases remaining between them. The V gene's germline CDR1 is MRHNA and CDR2 SNTAGT.

The J gene is TRBJ1-6, the V gene TRBV6-1; 7 nucleotides agree with TRBD1. The length of the CDR3 is 14 residues. Looked up from germline, CDR1 is MNHNS and CDR2 is SASEGT. Trimming took 8 bases from V and 7 from J; bases not matched to a gene: 8. CDR3 sequence reads: CASVPGTANSPLHF. In DNA form, the CDR3 reads TGTGCCAGCGTCCCCGGGACAGCGAATTCACCCCTCCACTTT.

This clone showed up just a few times. J is TRBJ1-5 and V is TRBV4-3; weak D call: TRBD1 (5 bases). With 0 bases removed from V and 9 bases from J, the gap between germline ends came to 12 bases. The CDR3 is 14 amino acids. The germline V gene encodes CDR1 LGHNA and CDR2 YSLEER. The CDR3 coding sequence is TGCGCCAGCAGCCAAGACACGGTGGGGCGGCCCCAGCATTTT. Its protein product is CASSQDTVGRPQHF.

The V gene is TRBV6-1, the J gene TRBJ1-2; a weak D match, TRBD1 (6 bases). The germline CDR1 and CDR2 sequences are MNHNS and SASEGT. V was trimmed by 0 bases and J by 8 bases, leaving 19 bases between them. CDR3 length: 16 residues. The CDR3 DNA reads TGTGCCAGCAGTGAAGCGTTAGGAGACAGGAGGAAGGGCTACACCTTC. It encodes CASSEALGDRRKGYTF.

This chain uses TRBV9 with TRBJ1-3, with D uncertain. Trimming removed 0 bases at V and 0 bases at J, with 13 bases between. From germline, CDR1 is SGDLS and CDR2 YYNGEE. This CDR3 comprises 17 residues. The CDR3 bases are TGTGCCAGCAGCGTAGGAGACACCCGATCCTCTGGAAACACCATATATTTT. This sequence encodes CASSVGDTRSSGNTIYF. The entire variable domain, with the rest obtained from reference TRBV9 and TRBJ1-3, is as follows: DSGVTQTPKHLITATGQRVTLRCSPRSGDLSVYWYQQSLDQGLQFLIQYYNGEERAKGNILERFSAQQFPDLHSELNLSSLELGDSALYFCASSVGDTRSSGNTIYFGEGSWLTVV.

This clone was found a few times. The chain links TRBV7-8 to TRBJ2-1, with no clear D. The CDR3 has 12 amino acids. Germline V lookup: CDR1 SGHVS, CDR2 FQNEAQ. V was pared by 5 bases and J by 6 bases, with 8 bases between. The CDR3 nucleotides are TGTGCCAGCAGCCCCATCGGCAATGAGCAGTTCTTC. It is translated as CASSPIGNEQFF.

This chain links TRBV12-5 with TRBJ2-1; TRBD2 matches 12 bases. This CDR3 is 15 amino acids long. The trim removed 7 bases at V and 4 bases at J, leaving 5 bases unmatched. Germline lookup yields CDR1 LGHNT and CDR2 FRNRAP. CDR3 loop: CASEGTSGRYNEQFF. DNA of the CDR3: TGTGCTAGTGAAGGGACTAGCGGGCGGTACAATGAGCAGTTCTTC.